This passage covers 6 T cell receptor beta chains from one sample sequenced in a study of blood T cell repertoires in COVID-19. Sequencing was performed with immunoSEQ multiplex PCR; in TCRdb, only in-frame clones are kept and a portion is missing. The table has a few hundred thousand clones, roughly nine tenths seen once. Material: peripheral blood. Receptors were obtained from a woman aged 45-59 years with COVID-19, enrolled during active disease.

The chain couples TRBV6-6 to TRBJ1-2; 7 nucleotides align to TRBD1. Losses at the gene ends were 4 bases for V and 7 bases for J; bases not matched to a gene: 9. This CDR3 has 14 amino acids. Germline V lookup: CDR1 MNHNY, CDR2 SVGAGI (reference sequence). In DNA, the CDR3 is TGTGCCAGCAGTTCCCAGACAGGGTTTGGTGGCTACACCTTC. This gives the protein CASSSQTGFGGYTF.

The chain recombines TRBV28 with TRBJ1-1; TRBD1 might be the D (5 bases). Trimming cost V 4 bases and J 5 bases, with 17 bases left between them. CDR1 and CDR2 from the germline V gene are MDHEN and SYDVKM. CDR3 length equals 15 residues. The CDR3 nucleotides are TGTGCCAGCAGTTCACAGGAGCCGGGGAGGACTGAAGCTTTCTTT. Residues: CASSSQEPGRTEAFF. Complete variable domain (other parts from reference TRBV28 and TRBJ1-1): DVKVTQSSRYLVKRTGEKVFLECVQDMDHENMFWYRQDPGLGLRLIYFSYDVKMKEKGDIPEGYSVSREKKERFSLILESASTNQTSMYLCASSSQEPGRTEAFFGQGTRLTVV.

The chain combines TRBV12-5 with TRBJ2-1; 7 nucleotides match TRBD2. This CDR3 has 15 residues. Germline lookup yields CDR1 LGHNT and CDR2 FRNRAP. The J segment lost 7 bases and the V segment lost 0 bases, leaving 6 bases of the junction unmatched. The chain's CDR3 is CASGLVAAGENEQFF. The CDR3 DNA reads TGTGCTAGTGGTTTGGTAGCGGCGGGGGAGAATGAGCAGTTCTTC.

J is TRBJ1-1 and V is TRBV5-4; D is uncertain. The CDR3 has 15 amino acids. V shed 0 bases and J shed 8 bases, with 17 bases lying between them. CDR1 is SGHNT, CDR2 YYREEE, per germline (reference sequence). CDR3: CASSLARGQRSEAFF. For the CDR3, the DNA is TGTGCCAGCAGCTTGGCCCGAGGGCAGAGGTCCGAAGCTTTCTTT.

Only a few counts were recorded for this clone. The rearrangement uses TRBV5-1 and TRBJ2-3, with a tentative D call TRBD2 (6 bases). V was clipped by 2 bases and J by 2 bases, with 12 bases between them. CDR3 length: 15 amino acids. Germline V CDR1 and CDR2: SGHRS, YFSETQ. For the CDR3, the DNA is TGCGCCAGCAGCTTCGGGACGGGGGTCACAGATACGCAGTATTTT. Translated, it gives CASSFGTGVTDTQYF.

This chain links TRBV27 with TRBJ2-1; TRBD1 is a possible D gene (6 bases). Per the germline V gene, CDR1 is MNHEY and CDR2 is SMNVEV (reference sequence). The CDR3 spans 13 residues. Trimming took off 10 bases at V and 9 bases at J, with 19 bases between the two ends. The CDR3 sequence is CATRQAPRGEQFF. CDR3 in DNA: TGTGCCACTAGACAGGCTCCTCGGGGTGAGCAGTTCTTC.